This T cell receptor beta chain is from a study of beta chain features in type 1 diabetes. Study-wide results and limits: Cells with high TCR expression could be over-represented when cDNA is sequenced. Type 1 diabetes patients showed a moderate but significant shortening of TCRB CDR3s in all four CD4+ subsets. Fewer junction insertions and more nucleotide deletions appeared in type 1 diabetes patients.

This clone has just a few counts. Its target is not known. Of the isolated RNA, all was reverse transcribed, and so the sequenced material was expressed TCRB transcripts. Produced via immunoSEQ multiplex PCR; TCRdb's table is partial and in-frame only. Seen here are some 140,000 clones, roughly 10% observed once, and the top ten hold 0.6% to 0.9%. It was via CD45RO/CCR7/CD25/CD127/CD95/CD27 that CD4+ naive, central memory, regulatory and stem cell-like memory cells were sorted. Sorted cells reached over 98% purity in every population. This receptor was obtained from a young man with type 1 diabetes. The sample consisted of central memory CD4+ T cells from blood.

The CDR3 nucleotides are TGTGCCAGCAGGACAGGGAGCACTGAAGCTTTCTTT. Translating it yields CASRTGSTEAFF. The rearrangement uses TRBV28 and TRBJ1-1; 7 nucleotides align to TRBD1. This CDR3 contains 12 residues. V lost 6 bases and J lost 4; bases outside the gene matches: 2. Germline loops: CDR1 MDHEN, CDR2 SYDVKM.